The entry that follows covers one TCR beta chain sequence. The entry originates in a study of blood T cell repertoires in COVID-19. Study background: Some COVID-19 samples were acute and others convalescent; all came from the United States, Italy and Spain. T cells, B-cell-depleted T cells, or PBMCs provided the cDNA or gDNA that served as material.

Germline V gives CDR1 SGDLS, CDR2 YYNGEE. After removal of 10 bases from V and 0 bases from J, the junction contained 8 bases not matched to a gene. CDR3 size: 14 residues. Authors' processing steps: Amplification with reference gene primers provided the estimates of nucleated cell counts. Here immunoSEQ multiplex PCR was the method, and the copy in TCRdb shows in-frame clones only, minus some. V and J calls and clone size follow that table, whereas D and trimming were derived from the DNA. Altogether 130,000 to 150,000 clones are present, approximately 84% being singletons, with the ten largest covering roughly 8.3%.

The gene calls are TRBV9 and TRBJ2-7, with TRBD2 matching 9 bases. This sequence was found in a woman older than 75 in a cohort sampled during active or convalescent COVID-19. The sequenced sample consisted of peripheral blood. The CDR3 sequence: CAPTLSGSSYEQYV. In nucleotides, the CDR3 is TGTGCCCCTACCCTTAGCGGGAGCTCCTACGAGCAGTACGTC.